The text below deals with one T cell receptor (beta chain). Participants came from some 23 US areas, aged about 18 to 95 years. This specimen belongs to a study of blood T cell repertoires in COVID-19. Sequenced by immunoSEQ multiplex PCR; TCRdb stores in-frame clones only, minus some. This table holds roughly 160,000 clones, about 90% found once. The germline V gene encodes CDR1 SGHNT and CDR2 YENEEA. The CDR3 contains 12 residues. V lost 10 bases, J lost 7 bases, and 14 bases lay in between. The J gene is TRBJ2-1, the V gene TRBV11-3; TRBD2 is a possible D gene (5 bases). The sequenced sample consisted of PBMCs or T cells enriched from blood (not recorded which). The sequence came from a woman aged 50 to 60 who had recovered from COVID-19. CDR3 loop: CATLGRGNEQFF. CDR3 bases: TGTGCCACCCTGGGGAGAGGGAATGAGCAGTTCTTC.